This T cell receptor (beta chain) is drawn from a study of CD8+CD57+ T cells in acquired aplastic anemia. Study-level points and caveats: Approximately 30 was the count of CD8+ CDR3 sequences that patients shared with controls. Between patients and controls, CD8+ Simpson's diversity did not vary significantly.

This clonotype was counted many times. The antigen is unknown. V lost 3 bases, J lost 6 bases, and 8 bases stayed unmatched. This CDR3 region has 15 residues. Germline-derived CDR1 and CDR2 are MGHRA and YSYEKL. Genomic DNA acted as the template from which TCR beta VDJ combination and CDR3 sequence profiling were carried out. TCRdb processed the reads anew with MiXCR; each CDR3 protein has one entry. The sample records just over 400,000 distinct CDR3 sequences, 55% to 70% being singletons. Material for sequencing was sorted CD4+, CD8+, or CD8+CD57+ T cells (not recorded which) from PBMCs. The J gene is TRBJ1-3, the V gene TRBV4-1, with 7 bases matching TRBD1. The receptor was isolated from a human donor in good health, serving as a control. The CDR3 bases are TGCGCCAGCAGCCAGGCAGGGGGGCAGTTAAACACCATATATTTT. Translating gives CASSQAGGQLNTIYF.